This is a list of T cell receptor beta chains from one sample in a study of T cells expressing NK-cell markers. After re-calling the 5' RACE reads, TCRdb lists one entry per CDR3 protein, DNA absent. The table lists 300,000 to 450,000 distinct CDR3 sequences. Sequencing was performed on blood T cells: a sorted CD56 or NKG2C T cell subset, CD4+ or CD8+ T cells, or bulk PBMC T cells (not recorded which). The receptors here all came from a man between 18 and 69 years old in good health. Each CDR3 is given with its conserved first and last residue. Each record gives: CDR3 protein, V gene, J gene.

CASSYGQGQGTNQPQHF	TRBV5-6	TRBJ1-5
CASSYSYPPVYGYTF	TRBV6-5	TRBJ1-2
CASSYGQFSGYTF	TRBV6-2/TRBV6-3	TRBJ1-2
CASSSTEDTEAFF	TRBV7-9	TRBJ1-1
CASSIGQGYGYTF	TRBV7-8	TRBJ1-2
CASGLPRANSGANVLTF	TRBV12-5	TRBJ2-6
CASSPTEQNTEAFF	TRBV6-2/TRBV6-3	TRBJ1-1
CASSQRLVGTGTDTQYF	TRBV3-1	TRBJ2-3
CASSFPRRSSSYNEQFF	TRBV6-5	TRBJ2-1
CASRRSGVPEQYF	TRBV12-3/TRBV12-4	TRBJ2-7
CSARAGYNEQFF	TRBV20-1	TRBJ2-1
CASSLGLRVFSYEQYF	TRBV13	TRBJ2-7
CASSLFPRVRVARVNEQFF	TRBV28	TRBJ2-1
CASSVMGATGELFF	TRBV9	TRBJ2-2
CSAPSGTGLADTQYF	TRBV20-1	TRBJ2-3
CASSSRTGFANTGELFF	TRBV11-1	TRBJ2-2
CSARPQGLGTEAFF	TRBV20-1	TRBJ1-1
CASSYGEGKFSLREAFF	TRBV6-5	TRBJ1-1
CASSLGRKETQYF	TRBV12-3/TRBV12-4	TRBJ2-5
CASRPLSTGYGYTF	TRBV7-2	TRBJ1-2
CAWIGPEQGGIFYGYTF	TRBV30	TRBJ1-2
CASSYPGLKGKFYNSPLHF	TRBV6-5	TRBJ1-6
CASSQGQAYNSPLHF	TRBV14	TRBJ1-6
CASSLSGGGGARQPQHF	TRBV18	TRBJ1-5
CASRGGGLYEQFF	TRBV6-1	TRBJ2-1
CASSPHAQNNEQFF	TRBV3-1	TRBJ2-1
CASSQAALQEQYF	TRBV3-1	TRBJ2-7
CASSLGITEQFF	TRBV7-8	TRBJ2-1
CASTLNPTGSDTQYF	TRBV5-1	TRBJ2-3
CATSDPRLAGAHRSYNEQFF	TRBV24-1	TRBJ2-1
CASSEVGRGAQYF	TRBV25-1	TRBJ2-5
CASSTKGYTGELFF	TRBV6-1	TRBJ2-2
CASSPPQVRSSNEQFF	TRBV18	TRBJ2-1
CASSSGTSGGAADTQYF	TRBV7-6	TRBJ2-3
CSARDHDQTGGYTF	TRBV20-1	TRBJ1-2
CRTSGLGTGELFF	TRBV20-1	TRBJ2-2
CASSLGGRYSPLHF	TRBV28	TRBJ1-6
CASSPVENFGYTF	TRBV3-1	TRBJ1-2
CASSRSTWDSTDTQYF	TRBV3-1	TRBJ2-3
CSVQGGPGEQFF	TRBV29-1	TRBJ2-1
CASSQITGGRPFF	TRBV4-1	TRBJ1-1
CASSPPWGSGSDEQYF	TRBV18	TRBJ2-7